This TCR beta chain was captured in a study of T cells expressing NK-cell markers. About the research overall: Within the sequenced cohort of eight donors, seven exhibited HCMV seropositivity and one was seronegative.

Synthesis of TCR beta cDNA relied on 5'RACE template switching carrying UMIs. From its re-call of the 5' RACE reads, TCRdb lists each CDR3 protein once, without DNA. The sample table sets out about 460,000 distinct CDR3 sequences. As for this clonotype: Its antigen is undetermined.

This CDR3 has 11 amino acids. Germline CDR1 and CDR2: SGHDT and YYEEEE. Overall study findings and caveats: Also leading the CD3+CD56-NKG2C+ fraction in a handful of donors were these clonotypes.

The chain joins TRBV5-6 to TRBJ2-7. The clonotype was recovered from a woman in her fifties or sixties in good health. The sample taken for sequencing was blood T cells: a sorted CD56 or NKG2C T cell subset, CD4+ or CD8+ T cells, or bulk PBMC T cells (not recorded which). The CDR3 reads CASRGSGEQYF. Full variable domain (rest looked up from reference TRBV5-6 and TRBJ2-7): DAGVTQSPTHLIKTRGQQVTLRCSPKSGHDTVSWYQQALGQGPQFIFQYYEEEERQRGNFPDRFSGHQFPNYSSELNVNALLLGDSALYLCASRGSGEQYFGPGTRLTVT.